The T cell receptor beta chain described here comes from a study of blood T cell repertoires in COVID-19. Study overall: Researchers got acute and convalescent COVID-19 samples from the United States, Italy and Spain. The cDNA or gDNA used as material had been derived from T cells, B-cell-depleted T cells, or PBMCs.

Measured with immunoSEQ multiplex PCR; TCRdb has only the in-frame clones, and not every one. Among about 300,000 clones listed, 85% to 90% were seen once. Germline V gene sequence: CDR1 KGHSH, CDR2 LQKENI. The CDR3 has 16 residues. J gave up 4 bases and V 3 bases, and 6 bases lay outside the gene matches. The genes are TRBV18 and TRBJ2-1; 10 bases fit TRBD2. The clonotype was recovered from a man between 65 and 85 years old with acute or convalescent COVID-19. Sequenced material: peripheral blood. The CDR3 DNA reads TGTGCCAGCTCACCTTGGACTAGCGGTGGGTACAATGAGCAGTTCTTC. Protein sequence: CASSPWTSGGYNEQFF.